Detailed here is one TCR beta chain. This entry is derived from a study of T cell changes during pregnancy in multiple sclerosis. TCRdb's copy holds only in-frame clones and misses some; the assay was immunoSEQ multiplex PCR. This sample has under 100,000 clones, with 85% to 95% found just once. There are 15 residues in the CDR3. V gave up 7 bases and J gave up 0 bases; unmatched junction bases: 5. Germline V gene lookup returns CDR1 ENHRY and CDR2 SYGVKD. This TCR derives from a female donor with multiple sclerosis, enrolled in a pregnancy study. The chain recombines TRBV10-3 with TRBJ1-3; 8 bases map to TRBD1. The sample was peripheral blood, taken in the third trimester of pregnancy. The CDR3 loop reads CAIKTGAGSGNTIYF. The CDR3 DNA sequence: TGTGCCATCAAGACAGGGGCCGGCTCTGGAAACACCATATATTTT.